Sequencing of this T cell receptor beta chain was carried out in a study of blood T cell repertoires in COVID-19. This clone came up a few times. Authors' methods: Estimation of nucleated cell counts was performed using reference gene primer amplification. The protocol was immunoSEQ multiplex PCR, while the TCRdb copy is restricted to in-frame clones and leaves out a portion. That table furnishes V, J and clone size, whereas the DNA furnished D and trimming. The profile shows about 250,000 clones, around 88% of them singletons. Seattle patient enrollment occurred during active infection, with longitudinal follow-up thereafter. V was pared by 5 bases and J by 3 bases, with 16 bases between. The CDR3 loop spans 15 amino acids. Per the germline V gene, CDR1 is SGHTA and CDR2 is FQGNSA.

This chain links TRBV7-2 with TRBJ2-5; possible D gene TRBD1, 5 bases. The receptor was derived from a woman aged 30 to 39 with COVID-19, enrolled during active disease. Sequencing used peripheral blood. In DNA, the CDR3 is TGTGCCAGCAGCAAAGACTGGGGCCCTGAAGAGACCCAGTACTTC. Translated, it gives CASSKDWGPEETQYF.